This T cell receptor beta chain is drawn from a study of shared clonotypes between healthy human individuals. Background on the study: CD8 memory received one plate per donor, CD8 naive two, CD4 memory three and CD4 naive three.

From CD4+ cells came CD45RA+ naive and CD45RA-negative memory subsets. Sequencing used immunoSEQ multiplex PCR; TCRdb keeps in-frame clones, though not all of them. The data hold around 2,000,000 clones, with 85% to 95% observed a single time. The germline gives CDR1 SNHLY, CDR2 FYNNEI. CDR3 length: 14 amino acids. V lost 5 bases to trimming and J lost 4 bases, with 14 bases between them. This rearrangement joins TRBV2 to TRBJ1-2; TRBD1 might be the D (5 bases). The receptor was isolated from a man between 18 and 29 years old in good health. Sequenced material: naive CD4+ T cells sorted from blood. Specified subset: CD45RA+ positively selected. CDR3 residues: CASSTVSGTYGYTF. The DNA for the CDR3 is TGTGCCAGCAGTACGGTTTCAGGGACCTATGGCTACACCTTC.